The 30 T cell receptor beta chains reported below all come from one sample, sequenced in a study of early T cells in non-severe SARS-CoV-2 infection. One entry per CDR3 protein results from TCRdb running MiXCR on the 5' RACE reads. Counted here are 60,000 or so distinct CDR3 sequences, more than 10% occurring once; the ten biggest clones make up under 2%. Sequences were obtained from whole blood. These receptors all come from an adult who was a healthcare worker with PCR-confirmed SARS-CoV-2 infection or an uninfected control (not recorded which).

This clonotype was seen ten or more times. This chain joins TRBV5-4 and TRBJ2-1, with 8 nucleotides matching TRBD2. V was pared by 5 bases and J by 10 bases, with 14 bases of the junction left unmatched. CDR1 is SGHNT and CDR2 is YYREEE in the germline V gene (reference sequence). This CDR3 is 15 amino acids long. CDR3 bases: TGTGCCAGCAGTCCCGGGACTAGGCCCCACGGGGAGCAGTTCTTC. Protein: CASSPGTRPHGEQFF. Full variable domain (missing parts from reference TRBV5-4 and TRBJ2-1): ETGVTQSPTHLIKTRGQQVTLRCSSQSGHNTVSWYQQALGQGPQFIFQYYREEENGRGNFPPRFSGLQFPNYSSELNVNALELDDSALYLCASSPGTRPHGEQFFGPGTRLTVL.

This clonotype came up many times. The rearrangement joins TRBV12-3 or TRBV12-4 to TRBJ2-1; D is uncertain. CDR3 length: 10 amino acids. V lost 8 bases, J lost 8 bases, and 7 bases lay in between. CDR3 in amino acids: CASSGYEQFF. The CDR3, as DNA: TGTGCCAGCTCGGGCTATGAGCAGTTCTTC.

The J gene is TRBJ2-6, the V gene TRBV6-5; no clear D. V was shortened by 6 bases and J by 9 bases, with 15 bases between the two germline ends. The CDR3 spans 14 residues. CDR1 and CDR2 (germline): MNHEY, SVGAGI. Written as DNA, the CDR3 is TGTGCCAGCAGGCCCGGTGGGTATTTCAACGTCCTGACTTTC. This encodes CASRPGGYFNVLTF.

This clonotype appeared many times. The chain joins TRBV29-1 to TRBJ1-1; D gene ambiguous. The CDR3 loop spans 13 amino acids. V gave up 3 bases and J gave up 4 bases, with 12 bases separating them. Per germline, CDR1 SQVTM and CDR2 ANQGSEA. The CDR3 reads CSVEEGEGTEAFF. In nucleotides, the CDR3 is TGCAGCGTTGAGGAGGGAGAAGGCACTGAAGCTTTCTTT. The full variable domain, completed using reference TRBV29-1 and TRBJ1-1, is SAVISQKPSRDICQRGTSLTIQCQVDSQVTMMFWYRQQPGQSLTLIATANQGSEATYESGFVIDKFPISRPNLTFSTLTVSNMSPEDSSIYLCSVEEGEGTEAFFGQGTRLTVV.

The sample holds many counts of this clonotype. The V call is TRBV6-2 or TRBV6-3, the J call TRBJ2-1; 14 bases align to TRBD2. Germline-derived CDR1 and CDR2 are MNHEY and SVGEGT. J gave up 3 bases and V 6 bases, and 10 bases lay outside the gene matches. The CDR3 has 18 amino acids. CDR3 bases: TGTGCCAGCAGCACCTGGACTAGCGGGGGGTTGTACTACAATGAGCAGTTCTTC. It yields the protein CASSTWTSGGLYYNEQFF.

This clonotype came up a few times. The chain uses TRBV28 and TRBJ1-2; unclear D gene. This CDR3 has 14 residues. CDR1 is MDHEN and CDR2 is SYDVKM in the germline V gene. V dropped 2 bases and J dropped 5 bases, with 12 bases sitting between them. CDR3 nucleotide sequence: TGTGCCAGCAGTTTAACGGCCGTCCCTTATGGCTACACCTTC. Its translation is CASSLTAVPYGYTF.

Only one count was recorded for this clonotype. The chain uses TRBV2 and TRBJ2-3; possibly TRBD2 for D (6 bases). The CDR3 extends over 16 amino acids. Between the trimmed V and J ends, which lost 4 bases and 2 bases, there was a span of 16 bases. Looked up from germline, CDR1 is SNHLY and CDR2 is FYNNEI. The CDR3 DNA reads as TGTGCCAGCAGTGGGGGACTTCCTCTGCTCACAGATACGCAGTATTTT. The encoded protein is CASSGGLPLLTDTQYF.

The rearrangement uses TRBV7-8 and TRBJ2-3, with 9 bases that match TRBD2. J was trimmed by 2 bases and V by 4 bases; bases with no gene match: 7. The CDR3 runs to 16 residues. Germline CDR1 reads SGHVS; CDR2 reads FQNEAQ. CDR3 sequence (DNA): TGTGCCAGCAGCTACCCGCGGGGGGGCATCACAGATACGCAGTATTTT. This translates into CASSYPRGGITDTQYF.

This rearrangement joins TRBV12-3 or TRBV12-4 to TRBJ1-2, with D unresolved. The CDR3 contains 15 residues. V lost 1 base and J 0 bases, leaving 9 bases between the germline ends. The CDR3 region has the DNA TGTGCCAGCAGTTTAGGGAGCGGTGCTAACTATGGCTACACCTTC. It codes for CASSLGSGANYGYTF.

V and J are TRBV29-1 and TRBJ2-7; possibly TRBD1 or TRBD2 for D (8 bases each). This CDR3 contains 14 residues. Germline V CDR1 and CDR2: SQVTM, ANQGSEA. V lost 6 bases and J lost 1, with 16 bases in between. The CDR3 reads CSVGTGGRSYEQYF. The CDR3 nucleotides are TGCAGCGTCGGGACAGGCGGGAGGTCCTACGAGCAGTACTTC.

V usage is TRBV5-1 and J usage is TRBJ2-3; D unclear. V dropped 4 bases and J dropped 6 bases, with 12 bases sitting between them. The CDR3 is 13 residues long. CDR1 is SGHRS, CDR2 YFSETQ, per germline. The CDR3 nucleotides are TGCGCCAGCAGCAAAGGCCCCAAGGATACGCAGTATTTT. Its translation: CASSKGPKDTQYF.

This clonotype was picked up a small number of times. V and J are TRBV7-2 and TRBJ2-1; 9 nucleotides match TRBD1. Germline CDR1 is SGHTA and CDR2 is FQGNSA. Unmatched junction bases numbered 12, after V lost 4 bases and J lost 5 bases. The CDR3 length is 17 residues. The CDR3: CASSSPTGTGPHNEQFF. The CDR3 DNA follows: TGTGCCAGCAGCTCTCCAACCGGGACAGGGCCTCACAATGAGCAGTTCTTC.

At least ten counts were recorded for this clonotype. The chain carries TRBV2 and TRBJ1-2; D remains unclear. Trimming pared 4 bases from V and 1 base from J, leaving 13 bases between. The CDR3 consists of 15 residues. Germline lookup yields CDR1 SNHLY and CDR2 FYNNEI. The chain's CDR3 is CASSGAGPVNYGYTF. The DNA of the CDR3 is TGTGCCAGCAGTGGAGCAGGCCCAGTTAACTATGGCTACACCTTC. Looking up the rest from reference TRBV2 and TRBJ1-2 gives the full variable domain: EPEVTQTPSHQVTQMGQEVILRCVPISNHLYFYWYRQILGQKVEFLVSFYNNEISEKSEIFDDQFSVERPDGSNFTLKIRSTKLEDSAMYFCASSGAGPVNYGYTFGSGTRLTVV.

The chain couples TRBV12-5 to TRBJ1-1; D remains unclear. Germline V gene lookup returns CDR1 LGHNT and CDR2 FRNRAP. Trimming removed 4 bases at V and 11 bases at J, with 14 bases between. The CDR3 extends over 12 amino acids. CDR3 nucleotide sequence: TGTGCTAGTGGTTCTTCGTTATCCGAGGCTTTCTTT. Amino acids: CASGSSLSEAFF.

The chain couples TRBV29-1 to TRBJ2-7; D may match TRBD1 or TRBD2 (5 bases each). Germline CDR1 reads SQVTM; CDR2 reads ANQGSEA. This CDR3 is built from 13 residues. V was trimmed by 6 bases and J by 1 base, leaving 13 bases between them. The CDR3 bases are TGCAGCGTGGGACGCCGGGGATCCTACGAGCAGTACTTC. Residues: CSVGRRGSYEQYF.

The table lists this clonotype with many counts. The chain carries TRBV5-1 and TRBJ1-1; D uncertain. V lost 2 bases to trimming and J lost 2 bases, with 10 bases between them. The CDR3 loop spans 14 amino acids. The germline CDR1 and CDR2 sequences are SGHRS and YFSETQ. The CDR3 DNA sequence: TGCGCCAGCAGCTTAGCGAGAATCAACACTGAAGCTTTCTTT. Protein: CASSLARINTEAFF.

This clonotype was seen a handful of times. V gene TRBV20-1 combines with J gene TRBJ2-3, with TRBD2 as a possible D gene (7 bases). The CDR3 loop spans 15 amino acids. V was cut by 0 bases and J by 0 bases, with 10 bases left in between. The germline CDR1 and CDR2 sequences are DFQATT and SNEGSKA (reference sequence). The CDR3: CSARDGGLSTDTQYF. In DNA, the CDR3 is TGCAGTGCTAGAGACGGGGGGCTTAGCACAGATACGCAGTATTTT.

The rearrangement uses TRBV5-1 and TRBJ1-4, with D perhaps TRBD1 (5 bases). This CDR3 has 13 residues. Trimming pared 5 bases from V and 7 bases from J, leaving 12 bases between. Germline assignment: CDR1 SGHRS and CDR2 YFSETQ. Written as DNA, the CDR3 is TGCGCCAGCAGTAATCAGGGCGGTGAAAAACTGTTTTTT. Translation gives CASSNQGGEKLFF.

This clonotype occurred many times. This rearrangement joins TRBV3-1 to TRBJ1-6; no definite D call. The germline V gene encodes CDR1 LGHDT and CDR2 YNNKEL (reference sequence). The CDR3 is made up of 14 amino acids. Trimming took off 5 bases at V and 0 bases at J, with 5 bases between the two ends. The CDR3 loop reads CASSSRSYNSPLHF. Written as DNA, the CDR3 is TGTGCCAGCAGCTCTCGCTCCTATAATTCACCCCTCCACTTT.

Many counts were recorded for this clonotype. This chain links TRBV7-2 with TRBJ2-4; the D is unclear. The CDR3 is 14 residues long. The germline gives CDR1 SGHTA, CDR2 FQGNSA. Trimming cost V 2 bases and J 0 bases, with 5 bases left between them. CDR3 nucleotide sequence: TGTGCCAGCAGCTTAATGATAGCCAAAAACATTCAGTACTTC. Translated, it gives CASSLMIAKNIQYF.

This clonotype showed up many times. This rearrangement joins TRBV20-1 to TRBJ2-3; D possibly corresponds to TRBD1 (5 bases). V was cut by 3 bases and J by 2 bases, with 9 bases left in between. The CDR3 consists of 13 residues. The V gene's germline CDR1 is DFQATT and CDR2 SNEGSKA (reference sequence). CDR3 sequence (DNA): TGCAGTGCTAGTGCAGGGAACACAGATACGCAGTATTTT. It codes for CSASAGNTDTQYF.

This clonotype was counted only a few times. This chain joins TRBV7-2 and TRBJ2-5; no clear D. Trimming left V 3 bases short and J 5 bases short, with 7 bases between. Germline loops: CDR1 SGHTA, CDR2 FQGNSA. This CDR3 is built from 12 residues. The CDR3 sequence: CASSFAGETQYF. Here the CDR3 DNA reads TGTGCCAGCAGCTTCGCCGGCGAGACCCAGTACTTC.

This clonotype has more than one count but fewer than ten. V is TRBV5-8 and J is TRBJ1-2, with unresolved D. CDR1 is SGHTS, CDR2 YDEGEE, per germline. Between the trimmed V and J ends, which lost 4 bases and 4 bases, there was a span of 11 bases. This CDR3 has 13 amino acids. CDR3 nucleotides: TGTGCCAGCAGCACCATGGGCCCCTATGGCTACACCTTC. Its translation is CASSTMGPYGYTF.

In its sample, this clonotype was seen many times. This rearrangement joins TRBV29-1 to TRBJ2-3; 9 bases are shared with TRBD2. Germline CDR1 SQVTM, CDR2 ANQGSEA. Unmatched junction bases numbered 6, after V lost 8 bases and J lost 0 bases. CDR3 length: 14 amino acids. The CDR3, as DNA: TGCAGCAGTAGCGGGGGTTCTAGCACAGATACGCAGTATTTT. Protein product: CSSSGGSSTDTQYF.

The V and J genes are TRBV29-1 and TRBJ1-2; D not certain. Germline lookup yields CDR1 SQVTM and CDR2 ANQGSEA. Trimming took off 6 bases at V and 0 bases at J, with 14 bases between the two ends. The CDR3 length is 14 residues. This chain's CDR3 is CSVTTERANYGYTF. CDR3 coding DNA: TGCAGCGTGACCACGGAGAGAGCTAACTATGGCTACACCTTC.

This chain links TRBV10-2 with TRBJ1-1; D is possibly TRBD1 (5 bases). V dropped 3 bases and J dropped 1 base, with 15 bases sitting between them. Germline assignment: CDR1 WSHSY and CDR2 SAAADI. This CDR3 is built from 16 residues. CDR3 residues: CASSDPHLTGNTEAFF. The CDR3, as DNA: TGCGCCAGCAGTGACCCTCACTTAACAGGGAACACTGAAGCTTTCTTT.

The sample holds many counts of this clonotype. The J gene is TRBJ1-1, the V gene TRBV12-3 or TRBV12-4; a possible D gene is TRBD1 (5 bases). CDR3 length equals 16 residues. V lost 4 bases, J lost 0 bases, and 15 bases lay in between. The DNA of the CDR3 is TGTGCCAGCAGTTGGCCAGGGAATACTATGAACACTGAAGCTTTCTTT. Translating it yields CASSWPGNTMNTEAFF.

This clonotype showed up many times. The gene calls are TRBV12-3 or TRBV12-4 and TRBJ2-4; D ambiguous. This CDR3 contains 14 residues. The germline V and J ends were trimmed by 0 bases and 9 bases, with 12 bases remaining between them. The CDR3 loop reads CASSLAGVLGIQYF. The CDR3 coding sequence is TGTGCCAGCAGTTTAGCGGGCGTCCTTGGCATTCAGTACTTC.

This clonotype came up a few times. CDR3 sequence reads: CASSTAGNEKLFF. CDR3 bases: TGTGCCAGCTCCACCGCCGGTAATGAAAAACTGTTTTTT. The chain employs TRBV18 and TRBJ1-4; D ambiguous. There are 13 residues in the CDR3. CDR1 is KGHSH, CDR2 LQKENI, per germline. Trimming stripped 6 bases from V and 4 bases from J, with 9 bases between.

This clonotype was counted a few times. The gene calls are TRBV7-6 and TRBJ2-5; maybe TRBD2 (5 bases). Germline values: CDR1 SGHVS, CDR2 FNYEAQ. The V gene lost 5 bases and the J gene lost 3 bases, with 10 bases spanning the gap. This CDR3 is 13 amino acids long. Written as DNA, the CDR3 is TGTGCCAGCAGCCACCGGGGAGAAGAGACCCAGTACTTC. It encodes CASSHRGEETQYF.